These T cell receptor beta chains were read from a single sample in a study of cytotoxic CD8 clonotypes in ibrutinib-treated CLL. Clones were read by immunoSEQ multiplex PCR, and TCRdb kept only the in-frame ones, dropping some. The sample contains about 28,000 clones, 62% of which appear only once. The specimen was PBMCs, collected before ibrutinib treatment. These receptors were obtained from a human donor with chronic lymphocytic leukemia. Each CDR3 is given without its conserved first and last residue.

TRBJ1-5	TRBV6-5	13	ASSYSGRAGQPQH
TRBJ2-1	TRBV20-1	9	SARSGPEQF
TRBJ2-7	TRBV13	12	ASSRGRPLHEQY
TRBJ2-7	TRBV5-1	12	ASSSGRLGDEQY
TRBJ2-7	TRBV19	12	ASTRGQGSYEQY
TRBJ1-1	TRBV2	12	ASRSRGTAWEAF
TRBJ2-1	TRBV11-3	14	ASSDSWGSPYNEQF
TRBJ2-5	TRBV19	13	ASSIGRGPQETQY
TRBJ1-1	TRBV2	13	ASSEALSQGTEAF
TRBJ2-2	TRBV25-1	13	ASSDRGANTGELF
TRBJ2-2	TRBV4-1	13	ASSRPGQGAGELF
TRBJ2-2	TRBV7-9	13	ASSLDLWRTGELF
TRBJ2-5	TRBV29-1	10	SVDLQGKTQY
TRBJ2-1	TRBV10-2	12	ASKAGGILNEQF
TRBJ2-1	TRBV27	14	ASSLAPPGGSDEQF
TRBJ1-1	TRBV5-4	11	ASSRPENTEAF
TRBJ1-2	TRBV11-2	12	ASSFSGTGVGYT
TRBJ1-1	TRBV2	13	ASRPRDGWNTEAF
TRBJ1-2	TRBV19	12	ASTLDRALYGYT
TRBJ2-3	TRBV10-3	13	AIRKDRGSTDTQY
TRBJ1-3	TRBV2	12	ASSDPSSGNTIY
TRBJ2-3	TRBV15	13	ATSSSRGGTDTQY
TRBJ2-2	TRBV4-1	11	ASSLQYTGELF
TRBJ2-3	TRBV5-6	12	ASRTRVETDTQY
TRBJ1-5	TRBV7-9	12	ASSLSDRYQPQH
TRBJ2-7	TRBV6-1	17	ASREEDRVSTVPWYEQY
TRBJ1-1	TRBV20-1	9	SARGALGAF
TRBJ2-7	TRBV5-1	11	ASGTSGAYEQY
TRBJ2-1	TRBV18	14	ASSPFHTGPYNEQF
TRBJ1-1	TRBV30	11	AWSPGGYTEAF
TRBJ2-1	TRBV20-1	9	SASPSAEQF
TRBJ2-3	TRBV2	13	ACGGSGARTDTQY
TRBJ2-7	TRBV6-5	11	ASSYDPGGEQY
TRBJ1-1	TRBV28	12	ASSPGSAGPGAF
TRBJ2-7	TRBV4-1	11	ASRRDSSYEQY
TRBJ2-3	TRBV4-1	14	ASSQGVGLSTDTQY